This T cell receptor (beta chain) stems from a study of spatial heterogeneity in lung cancer (dated by TCRdb to between 2018 and 2021). With respect to the entire study: Donors were 65 to 85 patients with early-stage, untreated non-small cell lung cancer from the lung TRACERx cohort. The study linked features of the TCR repertoire to counts of nonsynonymous mutations, which were determined by whole-exome sequencing of tumor tissue. At surgery, both alpha and beta chains were TCR-sequenced in approximately 210 tumor regions, about 61 matched nontumor lung samples and some 56 PBMC samples. TCR alpha and beta repertoires were quantitatively compared across multiple tumor regions, matched nontumor lung and blood in non-small cell lung cancer. Beta-chain transcripts were consistently detected in greater numbers than alpha-chain transcripts, which likely reflects a higher abundance of beta-chain transcripts. Follow-up PBMC samples were sequenced whenever available, and the median time to follow-up was 2 to 3 years after resection. In the raw uncorrected reads, each unique combination of TCR and UMI appeared more than ten times on average. Broader findings and caveats from the paper: Only 13 to 15 patients were included in comparisons of baseline and follow-up blood repertoires. Additional single-cell paired TCR alpha and beta sequencing was considered necessary to confirm, at a functional level, the hypothesis that regional TCRs recognize regional mutations. Ubiquitous expanded tumor TCRs showed up in blood more often at tumor resection than at routine follow-up.

Library preparation used 5' RACE. The run used a NextSeq 500. To allow correction of PCR and sequencing errors, the TCR library protocol tagged every TCR cDNA molecule with a unique molecular identifier. Per the authors' processing: TCR identification, UMI-based error correction and CDR3 extraction were all carried out with Decombinator tools. TCRs above a frequency of 2 per 1,000, corresponding to the top 1% of the tumor frequency distribution, were defined as expanded. Each repertoire was subsampled 100 times to 5,000 TCRs, after which Renyi diversity was computed with the R vegan package. CDR3 similarity networks were constructed using string-kernel similarity of amino acid triplets, with links drawn between CDR3s whose pairwise similarity was above 0.82. The public reads were reprocessed in TCRdb via fastp at Q25 and MiXCR, keeping in-frame beta chains. Each CDR3 protein appears once, grouped with its most common genes and DNA. The V and J calls reflect TCRdb's pipeline rather than the authors' work. The sample has about 120,000 distinct CDR3 sequences on record, 10% to 15% of them singletons. Of the sample, around 17% is held by the ten largest clones.

Spanning cysteine to phenylalanine, the CDR3 consists of 15 amino acids. The CDR3 DNA has 45 bases and is translated from base 1. V is reduced by 8 bases and J by 4 bases, leaving a spacing of 20 bases between them. The CDR1 and CDR2 encoded by the germline V gene (reference sequence) are LNHNV and YYDKDF. Sample time point, as interpreted from the label and publication: blood at routine non-recurrence follow-up after resection. Without any cell sorting, TCR sequencing was performed on whole RNA extracted either from tumor and nontumor lung tissue or from cryopreserved PBMC samples. Only patients for whom sufficient RNA was available from at least two tumor regions were selected for TCR sequencing. This clonotype was counted at least ten times. No cognate antigen has been identified for it. Base qualities are not recorded, but no much larger clone differs from it by a single base.

The input for sequencing was PBMCs, taken at follow-up. The TCR originated in a male donor with early-stage non-small cell lung cancer. Here the chain combines TRBV15 and TRBJ1-1; matching of 6 bases hints at TRBD1 as the D gene. The CDR3 has the sequence CATLGLDRSTTEAFF. The nucleotides read TGTGCCACCTTGGGTCTGGACAGATCCACCACTGAAGCTTTCTTT.